This T cell receptor beta chain stems from a study of siplizumab effects on memory and regulatory T cells. As for this clone: The target antigen is unknown.

Measured with immunoSEQ multiplex PCR; TCRdb has only the in-frame clones, and not every one. The table lists fewer than 70,000 clones, 75% to 90% of them singletons. Study-wide results and caveats: Naive or memory phenotype assignment was not possible for roughly 80-97% of proliferating CD4+ or CD8+ clones. Few alloreactive clones mapped to unstimulated subsets.

The V and J ends lost 6 bases and 9 bases, in that order; junction bases with no gene match: 8. Germline V gene lookup returns CDR1 MNHNS and CDR2 SASEGT. The CDR3 has 13 residues. Sequencing input: Tregs sorted from blood. The chain joins TRBV6-1 to TRBJ2-4; 7 bases line up with TRBD1. The clonotype was recovered from a human donor in good health. The CDR3 spells CASRETGDGIQYF. DNA of the CDR3: TGTGCCAGCAGAGAAACAGGGGATGGCATTCAGTACTTC.